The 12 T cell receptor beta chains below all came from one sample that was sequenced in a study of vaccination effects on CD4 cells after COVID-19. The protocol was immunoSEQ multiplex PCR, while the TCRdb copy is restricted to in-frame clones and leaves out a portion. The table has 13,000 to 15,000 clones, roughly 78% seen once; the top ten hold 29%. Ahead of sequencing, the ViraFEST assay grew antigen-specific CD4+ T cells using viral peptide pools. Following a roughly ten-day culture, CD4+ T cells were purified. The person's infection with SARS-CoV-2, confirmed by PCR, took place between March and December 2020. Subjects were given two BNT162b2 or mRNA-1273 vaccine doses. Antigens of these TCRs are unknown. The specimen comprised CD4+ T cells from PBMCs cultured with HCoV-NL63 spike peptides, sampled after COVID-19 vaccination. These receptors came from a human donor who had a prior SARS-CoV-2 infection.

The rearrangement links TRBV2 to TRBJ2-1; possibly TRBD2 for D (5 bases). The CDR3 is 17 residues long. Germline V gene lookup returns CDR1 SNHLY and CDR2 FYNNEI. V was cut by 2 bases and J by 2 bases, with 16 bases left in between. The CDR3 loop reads CASSESLEHLPYNEQFF. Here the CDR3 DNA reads TGTGCCAGCAGTGAATCACTAGAACACCTTCCCTACAATGAGCAGTTCTTC.

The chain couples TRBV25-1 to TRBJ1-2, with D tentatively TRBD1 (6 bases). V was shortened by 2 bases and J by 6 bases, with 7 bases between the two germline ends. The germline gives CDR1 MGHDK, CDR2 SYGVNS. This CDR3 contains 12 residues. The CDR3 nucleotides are TGTGCCAGCAGTGAACAGGGGAATGGCTACACCTTC. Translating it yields CASSEQGNGYTF.

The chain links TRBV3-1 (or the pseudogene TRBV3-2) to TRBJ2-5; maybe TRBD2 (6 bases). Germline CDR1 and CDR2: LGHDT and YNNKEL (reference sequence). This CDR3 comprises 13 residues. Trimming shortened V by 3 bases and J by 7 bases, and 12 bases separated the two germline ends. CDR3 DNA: TGTGCCAGCAGCCAGGAGGGGCTCTTGACCCAGTACTTC. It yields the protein CASSQEGLLTQYF.

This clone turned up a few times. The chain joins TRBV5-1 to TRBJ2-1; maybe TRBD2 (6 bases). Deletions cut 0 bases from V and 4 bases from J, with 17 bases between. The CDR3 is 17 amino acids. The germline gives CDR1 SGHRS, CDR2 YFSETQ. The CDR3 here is CASSLESGEKGYNEQFF. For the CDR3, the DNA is TGCGCCAGCAGCTTGGAATCGGGGGAGAAAGGTTACAATGAGCAGTTCTTC.

The CDR3 region has the DNA TGCGCCAGCAGCTTGGTGGGTCGGAGCACAGATACGCAGTATTTT. Translation gives CASSLVGRSTDTQYF. The genes are TRBV5-1 and TRBJ2-3, with D unresolved. Trimming removed 0 bases from V and 0 bases from J, with 8 bases in between. This CDR3 comprises 15 residues. In germline, CDR1 is SGHRS, CDR2 YFSETQ.

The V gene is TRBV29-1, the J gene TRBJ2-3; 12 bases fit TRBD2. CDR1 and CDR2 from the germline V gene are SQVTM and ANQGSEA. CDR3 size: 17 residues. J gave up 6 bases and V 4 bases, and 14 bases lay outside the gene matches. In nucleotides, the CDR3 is TGCAGCGTTGCCGACTACCAACTAGCGGGGGGCCTGGATACGCAGTATTTT. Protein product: CSVADYQLAGGLDTQYF.

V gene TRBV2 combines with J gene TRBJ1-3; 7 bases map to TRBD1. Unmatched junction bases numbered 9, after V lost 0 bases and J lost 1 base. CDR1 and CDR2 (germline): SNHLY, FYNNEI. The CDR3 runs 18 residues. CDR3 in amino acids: CASSEAPLQGYSGNTIYF. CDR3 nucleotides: TGTGCCAGCAGTGAAGCTCCCCTACAGGGGTATTCTGGAAACACCATATATTTT.

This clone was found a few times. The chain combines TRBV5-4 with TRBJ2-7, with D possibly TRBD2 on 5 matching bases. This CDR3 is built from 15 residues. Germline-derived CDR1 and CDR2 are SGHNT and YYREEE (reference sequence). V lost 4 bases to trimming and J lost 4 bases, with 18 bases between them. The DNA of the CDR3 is TGTGCCAGCAGCCCGGAACTAGGACGGGCATACGAGCAGTACTTC. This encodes CASSPELGRAYEQYF.

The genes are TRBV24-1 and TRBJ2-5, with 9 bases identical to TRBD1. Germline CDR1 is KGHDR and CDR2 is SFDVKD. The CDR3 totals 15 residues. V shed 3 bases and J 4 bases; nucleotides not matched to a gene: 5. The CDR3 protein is CATSDGTGRGETQYF. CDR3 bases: TGTGCCACCAGTGATGGGACAGGGCGGGGAGAGACCCAGTACTTC.

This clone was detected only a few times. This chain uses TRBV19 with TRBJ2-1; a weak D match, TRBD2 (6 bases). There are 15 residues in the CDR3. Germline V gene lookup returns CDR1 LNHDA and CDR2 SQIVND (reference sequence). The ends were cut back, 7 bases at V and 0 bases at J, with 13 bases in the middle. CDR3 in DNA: TGTGCCAGTACCACCTCCGGGGGCTCCTACAATGAGCAGTTCTTC. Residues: CASTTSGGSYNEQFF. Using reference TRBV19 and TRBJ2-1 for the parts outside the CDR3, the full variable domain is DGGITQSPKYLFRKEGQNVTLSCEQNLNHDAMYWYRQDPGQGLRLIYYSQIVNDFQKGDIAEGYSVSREKKESFPLTVTSAQKNPTAFYLCASTTSGGSYNEQFFGPGTRLTVL.

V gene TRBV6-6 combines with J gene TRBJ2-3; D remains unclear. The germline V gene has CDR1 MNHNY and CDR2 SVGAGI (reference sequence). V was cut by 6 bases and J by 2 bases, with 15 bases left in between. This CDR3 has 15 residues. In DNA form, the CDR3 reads TGTGCCAGCAGGCGCGGAACTAACCCCACAGATACGCAGTATTTT. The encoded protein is CASRRGTNPTDTQYF.

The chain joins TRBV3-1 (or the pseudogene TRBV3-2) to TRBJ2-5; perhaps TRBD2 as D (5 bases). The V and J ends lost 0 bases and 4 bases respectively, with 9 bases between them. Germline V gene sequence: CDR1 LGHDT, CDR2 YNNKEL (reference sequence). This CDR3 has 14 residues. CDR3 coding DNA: TGTGCCAGCAGCCAAGACCGGAGGAGAGAGACCCAGTACTTC. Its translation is CASSQDRRRETQYF.